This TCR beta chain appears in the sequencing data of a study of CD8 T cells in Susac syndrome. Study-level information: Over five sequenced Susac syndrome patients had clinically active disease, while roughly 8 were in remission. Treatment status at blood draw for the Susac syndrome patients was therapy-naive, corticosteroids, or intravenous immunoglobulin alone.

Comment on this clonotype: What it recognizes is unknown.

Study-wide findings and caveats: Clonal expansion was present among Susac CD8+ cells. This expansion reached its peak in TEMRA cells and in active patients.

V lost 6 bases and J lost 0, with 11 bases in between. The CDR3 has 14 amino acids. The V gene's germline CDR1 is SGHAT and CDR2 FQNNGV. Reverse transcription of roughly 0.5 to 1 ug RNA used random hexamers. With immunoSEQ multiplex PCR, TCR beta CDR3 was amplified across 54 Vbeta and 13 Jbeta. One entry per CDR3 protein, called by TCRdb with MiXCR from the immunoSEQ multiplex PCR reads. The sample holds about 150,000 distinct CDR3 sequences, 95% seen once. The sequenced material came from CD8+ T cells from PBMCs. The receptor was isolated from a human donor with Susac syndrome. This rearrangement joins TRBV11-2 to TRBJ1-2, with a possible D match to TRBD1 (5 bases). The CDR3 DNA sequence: TGTGCCAGCAGAGGGGCTGGACCTAACTATGGCTACACCTTC. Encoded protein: CASRGAGPNYGYTF.